The sequence of this T cell receptor beta chain was determined in a study of blood T cell repertoires in COVID-19. The wider study: Both acute and convalescent COVID-19 samples were obtained from the United States, Italy and Spain.

Per the authors' pipeline: Using reference gene primer amplification, nucleated cell counts were estimated. Here immunoSEQ multiplex PCR was the method, and the copy in TCRdb shows in-frame clones only, minus some. That table supplies the V and J calls and clone size; D and trimming were determined from the DNA. The sample holds approximately 220,000 clones, more than 75% seen once. V dropped 0 bases and J dropped 1 base, with 7 bases sitting between them. The CDR3 loop spans 15 amino acids. Germline CDR1 and CDR2: SEHNR and FQNEAQ (reference sequence). The chain links TRBV7-9 to TRBJ1-3; D call uncertain. Sequencing was done on a sample of peripheral blood. The receptor's source is a man aged 50 or older who had recovered from COVID-19. CDR3 protein: CASSLAETSGNTIYF. DNA of the CDR3: TGTGCCAGCAGCTTAGCGGAGACGTCTGGAAACACCATATATTTT.